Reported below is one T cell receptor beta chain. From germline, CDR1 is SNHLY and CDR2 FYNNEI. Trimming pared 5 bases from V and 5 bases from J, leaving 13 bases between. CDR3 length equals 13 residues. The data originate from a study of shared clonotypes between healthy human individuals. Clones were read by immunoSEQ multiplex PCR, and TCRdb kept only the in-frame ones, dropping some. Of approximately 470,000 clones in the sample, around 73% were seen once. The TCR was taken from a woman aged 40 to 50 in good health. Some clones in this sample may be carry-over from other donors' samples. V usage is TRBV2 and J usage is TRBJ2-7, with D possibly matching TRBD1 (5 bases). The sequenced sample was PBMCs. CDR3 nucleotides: TGTGCCAGCAGTTGGCAGGGATACGACGAGCAGTACTTC. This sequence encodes CASSWQGYDEQYF. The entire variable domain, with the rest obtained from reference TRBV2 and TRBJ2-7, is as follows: EPEVTQTPSHQVTQMGQEVILRCVPISNHLYFYWYRQILGQKVEFLVSFYNNEISEKSEIFDDQFSVERPDGSNFTLKIRSTKLEDSAMYFCASSWQGYDEQYFGPGTRLTVT.